The present entry profiles one T cell receptor beta chain with its context. Its antigen is still unknown. TCRdb recomputed calls from the RT-PCR reads with MiXCR, one row per CDR3 protein. The data hold 450,000 to 500,000 distinct CDR3 sequences, with roughly 9.7% observed a single time. V shed 0 bases and J 5 bases; nucleotides not matched to a gene: 9. The CDR3 sequence is 16 residues long. From germline, CDR1 is SGDLS and CDR2 YYNGEE. These data come from a study of response to subunit inactivated influenza vaccine. Study conclusions and caveats: Authors suggested seasonal influenza vaccinations each recruit few new T cells.

The sequence came from a man in his fifties or sixties who received an inactivated influenza vaccine. J is TRBJ2-5 and V is TRBV9, with 8 bases fitting TRBD2. Sequenced here: PBMCs from blood, sampled roughly 6 weeks after vaccination. CDR3 nucleotides: TGTGCCAGCAGCGTAGCTAGGGCGGGGGGTCAGGAGACCCAGTACTTC. Amino acids: CASSVARAGGQETQYF.